The 3 T cell receptor beta chains in this list originate from one sample, sequenced in a study of T-cell memory formation after mild COVID-19. TCRdb used MiXCR to reprocess the 5' RACE reads, holding one entry per CDR3 protein. The repertoire holds some 150,000 distinct CDR3 sequences, with over 15% as singletons. Sample: PBMCs or a T cell subset sorted from them (not recorded which). The receptors stem from an adult woman who had mild COVID-19 (a few samples of this study predate the infection). Cell type and time point are not known.

This clonotype occurred a few times. V and J are TRBV2 and TRBJ1-1; D uncertain. The germline V gene has CDR1 SNHLY and CDR2 FYNNEI. The CDR3 covers 14 residues. The ends were cut back, 6 bases at V and 0 bases at J, with 11 bases in the middle. CDR3 residues: CASRGTTVNTEAFF. The CDR3 DNA sequence: TGTGCCAGCAGGGGAACTACGGTGAACACTGAAGCTTTCTTT.

The chain carries TRBV20-1 and TRBJ2-1; no reliable D call. The V gene lost 6 bases and the J gene lost 8 bases, with 14 bases spanning the gap. Germline assignment: CDR1 DFQATT and CDR2 SNEGSKA (reference sequence). The CDR3 sequence is 12 residues long. CDR3 amino acids: CSAFGSADEQFF. As DNA, the CDR3 is TGCAGTGCGTTCGGTTCGGCGGATGAGCAGTTCTTC.

This chain uses TRBV12-3 or TRBV12-4 with TRBJ2-7; D uncertain. CDR3 length: 13 residues. Between the trimmed V and J ends, which lost 6 bases and 4 bases, there was a span of 13 bases. CDR3 sequence reads: CASRTQEGYEQYF. As DNA, the CDR3 is TGTGCCAGCAGGACCCAGGAAGGTTACGAGCAGTACTTC.